This T cell receptor (beta chain) originates from a study of beta chain features in type 1 diabetes. TCRB transcripts that were expressed got sequenced, as all of the isolated RNA had been reverse transcribed. Assay used: immunoSEQ multiplex PCR; TCRdb lists only in-frame clones, some missing. The sample consists of hundreds of thousands of clones, approximately 28% of them appearing once. Notes on the study in general: VDJ junctions sequenced from type 1 diabetes patients showed fewer insertions and more deletions.

The CDR3 runs to 11 residues. The V end was cut by 4 bases, the J end by 4 bases, with 8 bases between. CDR1 and CDR2 from the germline V gene are SQVTM and ANQGSEA. A few counts support this clone. No antigen is known for it. The V call is TRBV29-1, the J call TRBJ2-7; D is undetermined. Sequenced material: naive CD4+ T cells from blood. This TCR was recovered from a man aged 18-30 years in good health. In nucleotides, the CDR3 is TGCAGCGTTGGAGGCGTGTACGAGCAGTACTTC. Translation gives CSVGGVYEQYF.